This TCR beta chain was obtained from a study of shared clonotypes between healthy human individuals. Libraries were prepared by immunoSEQ multiplex PCR; TCRdb keeps only in-frame clonotypes and omits some of them. The table shows roughly 2.6 million clones, with roughly nine tenths occurring only once. Trimming left V 6 bases short and J 1 base short, with 7 bases between. The CDR3 loop spans 11 amino acids. Germline V gives CDR1 SQVTM, CDR2 ANQGSEA. Details on this clone: The same CDR3 can be traced to other DNA sequences in this sample.

The V call is TRBV29-1, the J call TRBJ2-7, with D perhaps TRBD1 (5 bases). Sequenced material: naive CD4+ T cells sorted from blood. Indicated subset: CD45RA+ positively selected. The origin of this receptor is a young man in good health. CDR3 in amino acids: CSVKGSYEQYF. CDR3 sequence (DNA): TGCAGCGTGAAGGGGTCCTACGAGCAGTACTTC.